Listed below are T cell receptor beta chains from one sample, sequenced in a study of sequential checkpoint blockade in melanoma. Measured with immunoSEQ multiplex PCR; TCRdb has only the in-frame clones, and not every one. The data contain roughly 30,000 clones, roughly 84% of them singletons. Material: CD8+ T cells sorted from blood (inferred from file names), obtained from a patient given nivolumab and ipilimumab in sequence. Receptors were obtained from a human donor with melanoma. Each CDR3 is given without its conserved first and last residue. The size entry is marked missing in some rows and otherwise reads once, few, many or a size class.

v_gene,len,j_gene,abundance,CDR3aa
TRBV6-5,14,TRBJ1-2,NA,ASSYSRTGKAYGYT
TRBV30,11,TRBJ1-1,NA,AWSTGTAAEAF
TRBV30,12,TRBJ1-2,NA,AGSSTGANYGYT
TRBV11-2,14,TRBJ1-6,NA,ASSLAGRGPYSPLH
TRBV4-1,14,TRBJ2-3,few,ASSQTEREAGDTQY
TRBV7-8,10,TRBJ2-7,few,ASRSGSSEQY
TRBV5-4,9,TRBJ2-1,NA,ASSLGAAQF
TRBV7-9,13,TRBJ2-5,NA,ASSLRTREKETQY
TRBV13,12,TRBJ2-1,NA,ASSPPGSYNEQF
TRBV4-1,14,TRBJ1-2,NA,ASSQDLGSPLYGYT
TRBV27,12,TRBJ2-3,NA,ASRRSGSRDTQY
TRBV11-2,13,TRBJ2-7,NA,ASSFGTGGFYEQY
TRBV7-9,12,TRBJ1-4,few,ASSPLDFVAELF
TRBV6-4,13,TRBJ1-6,NA,ASSRGAGGNSPLH
TRBV7-9,15,TRBJ2-7,NA,ASSLTSGGRSSYEQY
TRBV4-3,15,TRBJ1-2,NA,ASSHDPVGGLNYGYT
TRBV4-3,13,TRBJ1-1,NA,ASSQYQGLNTEAF
TRBV28,13,TRBJ1-5,NA,ASKGQELFNQPQH
TRBV5-6,11,TRBJ2-7,NA,ASSLYQVYEQY
TRBV7-2,11,TRBJ2-7,once,ASSLVGVYEQY
TRBV9,13,TRBJ2-1,few,ASSVLAGGPNEQF
TRBV6-5,12,TRBJ2-5,NA,ASHNIGGEETQY
TRBV9,15,TRBJ2-2,NA,ASSVGRTSGAAGELF
TRBV5-4,13,TRBJ1-6,NA,ASSQDRVINSPLH
TRBV14,11,TRBJ2-5,NA,ASSLGVQETQY
TRBV28,13,TRBJ2-2,NA,ASSLKAGGTGELF
TRBV6-1,11,TRBJ1-2,NA,ASMDSGNYGYT
TRBV28,14,TRBJ2-3,NA,ASSQKLRHRGDTQY
TRBV7-9,16,TRBJ2-1,NA,ASSPPLGARRSYNEQF
TRBV5-1,13,TRBJ2-3,NA,ASKMGVMATDTQY
TRBV7-8,13,TRBJ2-5,NA,ASSRNPQGQETQY